Here is one TCR beta chain with its context. Its antigen has not been determined. The record has no base qualities; no much larger clone is one base away. Including cysteine and phenylalanine, the CDR3 has 12 amino acids. The read is trimmed to its CDR3 DNA, 36 bases read in frame from base 1. V is clipped by 1 base and J by 6 bases, and the sequence between their germline boundaries is 7 bases long. CDR1 and CDR2 are drawn from the germline V gene (reference sequence): SEHNR, FQNEAQ. TCR CDR3 regions were amplified from genomic DNA by multiplex PCR using the deep immunoSEQ assay. Extracted genomic DNA from each cell subset was distributed evenly across all wells of several immunoSEQ 96-well plates, and each plate was treated as a replicate. For sorted subsets, each replicate PCR was loaded with 150 to 250 ng genomic DNA, equivalent to 25,000 to 30,000 T cell genomes. Purified libraries were quantified with a Qubit 3.0 fluorometer, sized on a Bioanalyzer 2100, and re-quantified with the KAPA Library Quantification kit. Every immunoSEQ 96-well plate was sequenced on a dedicated single-read 150-cycle Illumina NextSeq 550 flow cell. Regarding the original processing steps: The immunoSEQ output contained only junctional sequences without quality scores, so filtering could not match that applied to full-length reads. Sequences were annotated with PyIR, a Python wrapper for IgBLAST v1.9, using IMGT germline references to assign V/J genes and CDR3. Reads were removed for weak V/J assignments (E-value above 1e-6), missing CDR3, stop codons, out-of-frame junctions, or ambiguous translated residues. A V3J clonotype was defined by an identical inferred V gene, J gene, and CDR3 amino acid sequence. The percentage overlap between two repertoires was calculated by dividing the number of shared unique clonotypes by the size of the smaller repertoire. Repertoire richness was assessed with RTK rarefaction, the Chao1 estimator, and Recon v2.1 estimates of unobserved clonotypes. For all TCRbeta clonotypes obtained by the gDNA method from a few donors, generation probabilities were computed with OLGA. Drawn from immuneACCESS, this table holds only the in-frame rearrangements with V and J called that TCRdb kept. Clones are partly lost; checked studies trace under half to an unresolved V gene and leave the rest unexplained. Clone size and the V and J calls come from that table; the DNA yielded D and trimming. This sample has about 2.1 million clones in its table, and more than 85% of those were observed once. More than 1.5% of the sample is held by the ten biggest clonotypes.

This record belongs to a study of shared clonotypes between healthy human individuals (dated by TCRdb to about 2020). Broadly, across the study: A few men and a couple of women, aged 18 to 49 years, made up the cohort. The study deeply sequenced blood TCR repertoires of five healthy adults to estimate repertoire size and the extent of clonotype sharing between individuals. To increase sequencing depth and limit assay-specific biases, different laboratories used diverse techniques to prepare libraries and sequence TCR repertoires. Leukapheresis yielded between about 0.9 and 9 billion PBMCs per donor. For each donor, three plates each were used for CD4 naive and CD4 memory, two plates were used for CD8 naive, and one plate was used for CD8 memory. Summary of the overall study and its limitations: Because the study included only a small number of donors, the genetic and exposure-history diversity represented was limited. Only blood was sampled, and tissue TCR repertoires likely differ from those in blood. When several donors were compared, the shared fraction of clonotypes was roughly 5% for naive CD4, approximately 3.5% for naive CD8, 2.3% for memory CD4, and roughly 0.43% for memory CD8. Naive subsets generally had larger estimated clonotype richness than memory subsets. Clonotypes shared by all four sorted-subset donors showed higher generation probabilities than non-shared clonotypes. Based on pairwise subsampling, the degree of clonotype sharing among donors was expected to be affected by sequencing depth. Even with the large sequencing depth, rarefaction of the sorted-subset datasets indicated that sequencing was incomplete.

CD8 naive samples were obtained by positive selection for CCR7 among CD45RO-negative cells, yielding a CD45RA+CCR7+ population from which TemRA cells were excluded. Healthy HIV-negative adults with no recently reported acute infections or vaccinations were included as donors. Only Caucasian adults living in Nashville, Tennessee, USA were represented among the donors. Blood was collected by leukapheresis, and PBMCs were isolated by Ficoll-Histopaque density gradient centrifugation and then cryopreserved in liquid nitrogen vapor phase. Analytical flow cytometry was used to check the purity and quantity of every magnetically sorted T cell population. Each sorted fraction had its genomic DNA isolated and then quantified by UV absorbance on a Nanodrop 2000c.

The sequence came from a young man in good health. Some clones in this sample may be carry-over from other donors' samples. This chain joins TRBV7-9 to TRBJ2-7, with no D gene named confidently. Source material: naive CD8+ T cells from PBMCs. Per the publication, the cell subset or site label means: CD45RA+CCR7+. The CDR3 protein: CASSLVAFEQYF. The nucleotide sequence reads TGTGCCAGCAGCTTAGTCGCGTTCGAGCAGTACTTC.